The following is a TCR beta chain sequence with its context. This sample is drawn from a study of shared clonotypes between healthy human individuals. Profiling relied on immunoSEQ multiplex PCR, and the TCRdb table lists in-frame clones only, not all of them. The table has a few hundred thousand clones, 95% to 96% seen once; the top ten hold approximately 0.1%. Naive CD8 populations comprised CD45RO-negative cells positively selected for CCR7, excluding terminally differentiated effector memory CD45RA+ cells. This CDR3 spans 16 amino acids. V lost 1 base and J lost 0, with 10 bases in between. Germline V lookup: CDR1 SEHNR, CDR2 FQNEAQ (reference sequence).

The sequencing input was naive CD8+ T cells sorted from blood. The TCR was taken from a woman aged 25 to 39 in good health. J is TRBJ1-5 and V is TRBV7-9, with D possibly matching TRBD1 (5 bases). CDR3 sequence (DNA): TGTGCCAGCAGCTTAGAATCGGGGACTAGCAATCAGCCCCAGCATTTT. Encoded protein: CASSLESGTSNQPQHF. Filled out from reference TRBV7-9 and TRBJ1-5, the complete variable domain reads DTGVSQNPRHKITKRGQNVTFRCDPISEHNRLYWYRQTLGQGPEFLTYFQNEAQLEKSRLLSDRFSAERPKGSFSTLEIQRTEQGDSAMYLCASSLESGTSNQPQHFGDGTRLSIL.